The source of this T cell receptor (beta chain) is a study of CD8+ T cells in alopecia areata. Study as a whole: Treated patients swallowed 5 to 10 mg of oral tofacitinib twice daily. Study-wide findings and caveats: Under tofacitinib, fewer expanded CD8+ clones appeared among the top 100 scalp clones.

Treatment here: oral pan-JAK inhibitor, 5-10 mg twice daily. Alopecia areata patients provided lesional scalp punch biopsies and peripheral blood. This clone was counted at least ten times. Its antigen is currently unknown. The length of the CDR3 is 15 residues. Germline loops: CDR1 SGHTA, CDR2 FQGNSA. Trimming at V came to 2 bases and at J to 2 bases, leaving 4 bases not matched to a gene. TCR sequencing used cDNA made by reverse transcription of extracted RNA. Using immunoSEQ multiplex PCR, the repertoire was profiled, and TCRdb retains in-frame clones only, with some absent. The sample yields some 220,000 clones, under 75% seen once.

The sequencing here drew on CD4+ T cells sorted from blood, taken at week 4, from a patient treated with tofacitinib. This receptor was taken from a human donor with alopecia areata. The chain links TRBV7-2 to TRBJ2-3, with 7 bases lining up with TRBD2. DNA for the CDR3: TGTGCCAGCAGCTTAACTAGCGCCATCACAGATACGCAGTATTTT. Its translation: CASSLTSAITDTQYF.